This T cell receptor (beta chain) was captured by sequencing in a study of blood T cell repertoires in COVID-19. Across the study: Specimens from acute and convalescent COVID-19 originated in the United States, Italy and Spain.

The CDR3 has 16 amino acids. The junction had 7 bases not matched to a gene; V was cut back by 1 base and J by 4 bases. Germline V lookup: CDR1 SNHLY, CDR2 FYNNEI. TCRdb keeps only in-frame clones here, not all; method: immunoSEQ multiplex PCR. The table includes about 160,000 clones, 75% to 80% detected once. This sequence originates from a woman older than 75 with acute or convalescent COVID-19. V is TRBV2 and J is TRBJ2-1, with 7 bases lining up with TRBD2. Sequenced sample: peripheral blood. CDR3 loop: CASSEGSRGFYNEQFF. The CDR3 DNA reads as TGTGCCAGCAGTGAAGGGTCGCGGGGGTTTTACAATGAGCAGTTCTTC.